This entry lists 26 T cell receptor beta chains sequenced from one sample in a study of T cell clonality in common variable immunodeficiency. The protocol was immunoSEQ multiplex PCR, while the TCRdb copy is restricted to in-frame clones and leaves out a portion. This sample carries approximately 30,000 clones, none of them present only once. Study results and limitations: Common variable immunodeficiency TCR beta sequences reportedly had fewer deletions and N-nucleotide insertions.

These receptors' targets are unknown. The sample comprised peripheral blood mononuclear cells. Receptors were obtained from a human donor with common variable immunodeficiency.

On this clone: Read sequence stops 3 residues before the CDR3 end, and the germline J gene provides the missing end. Other DNA sequences from this sample encode an identical CDR3 as well. The V call is TRBV29-1, the J call TRBJ2-7, with TRBD1 matching 7 bases. CDR1 is SQVTM, CDR2 ANQGSEA, per germline. This CDR3 contains 13 residues. Trimming removed 1 base from V and 4 bases from J; junction bases left unmatched: 4. CDR3 amino acids: CSVEGDRAYEQYF. Partial CDR3 DNA: TGCAGCGTTGAAGGCGACAGGGCGTACGAG.

This clone came up many times. CDR3 loop: CASSWGGQGGEAFF. Incomplete CDR3 DNA: TGCGCCAGCAGCTGGGGGGGACAGGGGGGAGAA. This chain uses TRBV5-1 with TRBJ1-1; 11 bases are shared with TRBD1. The CDR3 is cut off 3 residues early in the read; its end comes from the germline J gene. The CDR3 sequence is 14 residues long. Germline CDR1 and CDR2: SGHRS and YFSETQ.

CDR3 sequence: CASSPGLTRTDTQYF. The sequenced part of the CDR3 DNA is TGTGCCAGCAGCCCCGGACTGACTCGCACAGATACG. V and J are TRBV7-3 and TRBJ2-3; D perhaps matches TRBD2 (5 bases). Sequencing ends 3 residues short of the CDR3 end; the germline J gene provides the rest. CDR1 is SGHTA and CDR2 is FQGTGA in the germline V gene. Trimming removed 5 bases at V and 1 base at J, with 13 bases between. This CDR3 spans 15 amino acids.

In this sample, this clone turned up a few times. Read coverage stops 3 residues before the CDR3 terminus; the germline J gene supplies the remainder. The V and J genes are TRBV7-8 and TRBJ2-7; 12 bases line up with TRBD2. The V gene end was trimmed by 5 bases and the J gene end by 6 bases; junction bases not matched to a gene: 5. CDR1 and CDR2 from the germline V gene are SGHVS and FQNEAQ. This CDR3 contains 14 residues. CDR3 DNA (partial): TGTGCCAGCAGCCCGAGGACTAGCGGGATCGAG. Translating gives CASSPRTSGIE. The entire CDR3 protein reads CASSPRTSGIEQYF.

This clone has ten or more counts. The read falls 3 residues short of the CDR3 end, and the missing part is taken from the germline J gene. The rearrangement uses TRBV5-1 and TRBJ2-3, with 12 nucleotides matching TRBD2. From germline, CDR1 is SGHRS and CDR2 YFSETQ. V lost 3 bases to trimming and J lost 3 bases; unmatched junction nucleotides: 5. This CDR3 is built from 16 residues. The CDR3 DNA, read in part, is TGCGCCAGCAGCTCCGGACTAGCGGGAAGGACAGATACG. Protein product: CASSSGLAGRTDT. The whole CDR3 region reads CASSSGLAGRTDTQYF.

Ten or more counts support this clone. The read ends 3 residues shy of where the CDR3 ends; the end is completed using the germline J gene. The chain combines TRBV12-3 or TRBV12-4 with TRBJ1-1; 8 bases fit TRBD1. The CDR3 spans 13 residues. The V segment lost 5 bases and the J segment 6 bases; nucleotides outside the gene matches: 5. The CDR3 is CASSPTGGAEAFF. The part of the CDR3 DNA that was read is TGTGCCAGCAGTCCAACAGGGGGAGCTGAA.

This clone was seen repeatedly, ten times or more. The DNA ends 3 residues before the CDR3 does, and the rest of the CDR3 is filled in from the germline J gene. This chain links TRBV19 with TRBJ2-2; TRBD1 aligns across 8 bases. V was clipped by 4 bases and J by 1 base; unmatched bases: 5. CDR1 is LNHDA and CDR2 is SQIVND in the germline V gene (reference sequence). The CDR3 consists of 16 residues. The CDR3 bases that were read are TGTGCCAGTAGTAGAACCGGGACAGGGAACACCGGGGAG. Its translation is CASSRTGTGNTGE. The whole CDR3 protein is CASSRTGTGNTGELFF.

In this sample, this clone turned up a few times. CDR3 in amino acids: CASSLTAGSYNEQFF. Partial CDR3 DNA: TGTGCCAGCAGCTTAACGGCAGGTTCATACAATGAG. The V gene is TRBV7-3, the J gene TRBJ2-1; no clear D. The read gets to within 3 residues of the CDR3 end, and the germline J gene fills in the rest. This CDR3 has 15 amino acids. Trimming removed 0 bases from V and 4 bases from J, with 10 bases in between. Germline values: CDR1 SGHTA, CDR2 FQGTGA.

This clone was found a few times. Read coverage stops 3 residues before the CDR3 terminus; the germline J gene supplies the remainder. The chain combines TRBV20-1 with TRBJ2-7, with D maybe TRBD2 (7 bases). The V end was cut by 6 bases, the J end by 5 bases, with 20 bases between. The CDR3 sequence is 14 residues long. Germline values: CDR1 DFQATT, CDR2 SNEGSKA (reference sequence). The sequenced CDR3 bases are TGCAGTGCCCGCTGGGGGGGGAGGGACAACGAG. Protein: CSARWGGRDNE. The CDR3 in full is CSARWGGRDNEQYF.

This clone turned up a few times. Read data end 3 residues before the CDR3 end; the end is taken from the germline J gene. The gene calls are TRBV18 and TRBJ2-1; 7 bases fit TRBD2. The J segment lost 3 bases and the V segment lost 1 base, leaving 3 bases of the junction unmatched. Germline V gene data show CDR1 as KGHSH and CDR2 as LQKENI. The CDR3 is 15 residues long. CDR3 loop: CASSPQGGDYNEQFF. The part of the CDR3 DNA that was read is TGTGCCAGCTCACCACAGGGAGGGGACTACAATGAG.

There are many counts of this clone. The read finishes 3 residues shy of the CDR3 end, and the germline J gene is used to complete it. The chain has TRBV24-1 and TRBJ2-3; 7 nucleotides align to TRBD1. The V gene end was trimmed by 7 bases and the J gene end by 0 bases; junction bases not matched to a gene: 3. Germline lookup yields CDR1 KGHDR and CDR2 SFDVKD. The CDR3 loop spans 14 amino acids. The CDR3 bases that were read are TGTGCCACCAGAGCAGGGGGTAGCACAGATACG. This sequence encodes CATRAGGSTDT. The CDR3 as a whole reads CATRAGGSTDTQYF.

Concerning this clone: Read sequence stops 3 residues before the CDR3 end, and the germline J gene provides the missing end. The chain employs TRBV7-3 and TRBJ2-1, with 13 bases fitting TRBD2. Germline V gives CDR1 SGHTA, CDR2 FQGTGA. V was clipped by 3 bases and J by 8 bases; unmatched bases: 4. There are 15 residues in the CDR3. Incomplete CDR3 DNA: TGTGCCAGCAGCTTGACTAGCGGGAGGTCTCATGAG. Its protein product is CASSLTSGRSHE. The whole CDR3 sequence is CASSLTSGRSHEQFF.

As to this clone: The read ends 3 residues before the CDR3 terminus; that terminus is restored from the germline J gene. This chain links TRBV5-3 with TRBJ2-1; TRBD2 agrees at 10 bases. TRBV5-3 is designated an ORF whose function remains uncertain. The CDR3 consists of 18 residues. V gave up 4 bases and J gave up 7 bases; unmatched junction bases: 17. The CDR3 loop reads CARSGGAGGPNLRNEQFF. CDR3 DNA, as far as it was read: TGTGCCAGAAGCGGGGGAGCGGGAGGGCCAAATCTTCGGAATGAG.

This clone was observed a handful of times. The read halts 3 residues ahead of the CDR3 end, with the missing end drawn from the germline J gene. J is TRBJ2-1 and V is TRBV20-1; 14 bases match TRBD2. The V segment lost 5 bases and the J segment 4 bases; nucleotides outside the gene matches: 7. Germline V lookup: CDR1 DFQATT, CDR2 SNEGSKA (reference sequence). The CDR3 extends over 16 amino acids. The CDR3: CSAERLAGGAYNEQFF. The sequenced CDR3 bases are TGCAGTGCTGAGAGACTAGCGGGAGGGGCTTACAATGAG.

Remarks on this clone: The read terminates 3 residues before the CDR3 end, so the remaining end is supplied by the germline J gene. The genes are TRBV7-3 and TRBJ2-5, with D tentatively TRBD2 (7 bases). CDR3 length: 12 amino acids. The V gene lost 9 bases and the J gene lost 2 bases, with 10 bases spanning the gap. Per germline, CDR1 SGHTA and CDR2 FQGTGA. CDR3 DNA, as far as it was read: TGTGCCAGGGGGGGGCGACAAGAGACC. This gives the protein CARGGRQET. The whole CDR3 protein is CARGGRQETQYF.

As for this clone: The read ends 3 residues before the CDR3 terminus; that terminus is restored from the germline J gene. J is TRBJ2-1 and V is TRBV2, with D possibly matching TRBD1 (6 bases). Germline V gene sequence: CDR1 SNHLY, CDR2 FYNNEI. Between the trimmed V and J ends, which lost 6 bases and 4 bases, there was a span of 10 bases. CDR3 length equals 13 residues. The part of the CDR3 DNA that was read is TGTGCCAGCAGGGGGACACCTTACAATGAG. It specifies CASRGTPYNE. The entire CDR3 sequence reads CASRGTPYNEQFF.

This clone has a handful of counts. From the germline J gene comes the end of the CDR3, since the read stops 3 residues before it. V and J are TRBV7-8 and TRBJ2-3; 7 bases line up with TRBD2. The CDR3 is 14 residues long. V shed 5 bases, J shed 1 base, and the junction held 3 bases outside the gene matches. Germline V gene data show CDR1 as SGHVS and CDR2 as FQNEAQ. The covered CDR3 bases are TGTGCCAGCAGCCGCCTAGCGGGCACAGATACG. It is translated as CASSRLAGTDT. The full CDR3 is CASSRLAGTDTQYF.

This clone has at least ten counts. The read ends 3 residues shy of where the CDR3 ends; the end is completed using the germline J gene. This same CDR3 is encoded by further DNA sequences in the sample. The chain has TRBV19 and TRBJ2-7; possibly TRBD1 for D (5 bases). The germline V gene has CDR1 LNHDA and CDR2 SQIVND (reference sequence). V shed 4 bases and J shed 2 bases, with 9 bases lying between them. This CDR3 spans 13 amino acids. The CDR3: CASSSAGPYEQYF. The DNA read from the CDR3 is TGTGCCAGTAGTAGTGCAGGGCCCTACGAG. The whole variable domain, filled in from reference TRBV19 and TRBJ2-7, reads DGGITQSPKYLFRKEGQNVTLSCEQNLNHDAMYWYRQDPGQGLRLIYYSQIVNDFQKGDIAEGYSVSREKKESFPLTVTSAQKNPTAFYLCASSSAGPYEQYFGPGTRLTVT.

This clone was counted many times. Coverage ceases 3 residues before the CDR3 finishes, and the germline J gene fills in the end. This chain joins TRBV5-1 and TRBJ2-5; 8 nucleotides agree with TRBD1. Germline V lookup: CDR1 SGHRS, CDR2 YFSETQ. The CDR3 totals 16 residues. The trim removed 0 bases at V and 4 bases at J, leaving 8 bases unmatched. The CDR3 DNA, read in part, is TGCGCCAGCAGCTTGGTTCCCCAGGGGGCCGCAGAGACC. It specifies CASSLVPQGAAET. The entire CDR3 reads CASSLVPQGAAETQYF.

This clone has ten or more counts. The CDR3 goes on 3 residues after the read ends, and that part is filled in from the germline J gene. This sequence joins TRBV6-1 and TRBJ2-7; D is perhaps TRBD1 (5 bases). The germline gives CDR1 MNHNS, CDR2 SASEGT. CDR3 length: 14 amino acids. Trimming removed 3 bases at V and 4 bases at J, with 13 bases between. Partial CDR3 DNA: TGTGCCAGCAGTGATGTCAGGGATTTTTACGAG. Translated: CASSDVRDFYE. In full, the CDR3 reads CASSDVRDFYEQYF.

Note on this clone: Read coverage stops 3 residues before the CDR3 terminus; the germline J gene supplies the remainder. The chain uses TRBV19 and TRBJ1-3; a weak D match, TRBD1 (6 bases). The length of the CDR3 is 14 residues. CDR1 LNHDA and CDR2 SQIVND come from the germline V gene (reference sequence). Trimming removed 8 bases from V and 2 bases from J, with 13 bases in between. The CDR3 DNA, read in part, is TGTGCCAGTGACCGGACAGCTACTGGAAACACC. It specifies CASDRTATGNT. In full, the CDR3 reads CASDRTATGNTIYF.

In the case of this clone: Coverage ceases 3 residues before the CDR3 finishes, and the germline J gene fills in the end. The chain is built from TRBV5-1 and TRBJ2-1; 8 nucleotides agree with TRBD1. Germline CDR1 reads SGHRS; CDR2 reads YFSETQ. V trimming: 4 bases; J trimming: 6 bases; junction bases outside the gene matches: 12. The CDR3 runs 16 residues. The covered CDR3 bases are TGCGCCAGCAGCACTATACCGGGACAGGTCTCCAATGAG. It encodes CASSTIPGQVSNE. The whole CDR3 sequence reads CASSTIPGQVSNEQFF.

This clone was counted many times. Read data end 3 residues before the CDR3 end; the end is taken from the germline J gene. The V and J genes are TRBV18 and TRBJ2-7, with D tentatively TRBD1 (6 bases). The CDR3 consists of 13 residues. Trimming cost V 5 bases and J 5 bases, with 13 bases left between them. Germline V gene data show CDR1 as KGHSH and CDR2 as LQKENI. The sequenced CDR3 bases are TGTGCCAGCTCAAGGGGACGGGACAACGAG. Amino acids: CASSRGRDNE. The CDR3 in full is CASSRGRDNEQYF.

The part of the CDR3 DNA that was read is TGCGCCAGCAGTGCGGGGAGCGGGTGGGGCCAAGAGACC. It codes for CASSAGSGWGQET. The whole CDR3 sequence is CASSAGSGWGQETQYF. The chain couples TRBV10-1 to TRBJ2-5; perhaps TRBD2 as D (6 bases). The sequenced fragment ends 3 residues before the CDR3 boundary, so the rest is inferred from the germline J gene. This CDR3 has 16 amino acids. With 4 bases removed from V and 1 base from J, the gap between germline ends came to 16 bases. The germline CDR1 and CDR2 sequences are WNHNN and SYGVQD (reference sequence).

Points on this clone: The read ends 3 residues before the CDR3 terminus; that terminus is restored from the germline J gene. This rearrangement joins TRBV2 to TRBJ2-1, with D tentatively TRBD1 or TRBD2 (5 bases each). V was clipped by 7 bases and J by 1 base, with 14 bases between them. Germline-derived CDR1 and CDR2 are SNHLY and FYNNEI. There are 15 residues in the CDR3. CDR3 bases read: TGTGCCAGCACTAGGAGGCAGGGTTCCTACAATGAG. It codes for CASTRRQGSYNE. The whole CDR3 sequence is CASTRRQGSYNEQFF.

A word on this clone: The read terminates 3 residues ahead of where the CDR3 ends, so the germline J gene completes it. This chain connects TRBV20-1 to TRBJ2-1, with D perhaps matching TRBD2 (5 bases). CDR1 is DFQATT and CDR2 is SNEGSKA in the germline V gene (reference sequence). The CDR3 runs 12 residues. V lost 5 bases to trimming and J lost 7 bases, with 12 bases between them. CDR3 protein: CSAPTSGNEQFF. CDR3 DNA (partial): TGCAGTGCTCCGACATCGGGGAATGAG.